The 23 T cell receptor beta chains presented below share a single source sample, sequenced in a study of PD-1 blockade in classical Hodgkin lymphoma. Brentuximab vedotin exposure varied, and every patient relapsed after autologous stem cell transplantation. Method: immunoSEQ multiplex PCR; TCRdb's copy keeps in-frame clones and lacks some. Among tens of thousands of clones listed, 70% to 75% were seen once. The sample consisted of peripheral blood mononuclear cells (PBMCs), taken before the second cycle of nivolumab. Receptors were obtained from a human donor with classical Hodgkin lymphoma.

This clone was found a few times. The rearrangement joins TRBV19 to TRBJ1-2, with unresolved D. The CDR3 consists of 12 residues. Trimming took 4 bases from V and 6 from J, leaving 9 bases between them. CDR1 and CDR2 from the germline V gene are LNHDA and SQIVND (reference sequence). The CDR3 nucleotides are TGTGCCAGTAGTAGACTGGCGGATGGCTACACCTTC. As protein: CASSRLADGYTF.

There are a few counts of this clone. V usage is TRBV15 and J usage is TRBJ1-6; no definite D call. Per germline, CDR1 LNHNV and CDR2 YYDKDF (reference sequence). V was shortened by 1 base and J by 10 bases, with 8 bases between the two germline ends. This CDR3 has 13 residues. CDR3 loop: CATSRASLSPLHF. CDR3 in DNA: TGTGCCACCAGCAGAGCGAGTTTGTCACCCCTCCACTTT.

This clone was picked up a small number of times. The chain links TRBV4-3 to TRBJ2-2; D unclear. The CDR3 length is 15 residues. Per germline, CDR1 LGHNA and CDR2 YSLEER. The V end lost 1 base, the J end lost 6 bases, and 12 bases lay between the germline ends. The CDR3 nucleotides read TGCGCCAGCAGCCAAGTATCTCCTGTGGCCGGGGAGCTGTTTTTT. This encodes CASSQVSPVAGELFF.

V and J are TRBV6-5 and TRBJ2-7, with D uncertain. V lost 5 bases to trimming and J lost 0 bases, with 14 bases between them. This CDR3 spans 15 amino acids. CDR1 is MNHEY and CDR2 is SVGAGI in the germline V gene. Here the CDR3 reads CASSTVGLLSYEQYF. DNA of the CDR3: TGTGCCAGCAGTACCGTTGGTCTACTCTCCTACGAGCAGTACTTC.

The chain joins TRBV7-2 to TRBJ1-6, with D tentatively TRBD1 (6 bases). V lost 2 bases to trimming and J lost 15 bases, with 17 bases between them. The V gene's germline CDR1 is SGHTA and CDR2 FQGNSA. This CDR3 contains 14 residues. DNA of the CDR3: TGTGCCAGCAGCTTAACAGGGATGTCCCATGTCCTCCACTTT. It codes for CASSLTGMSHVLHF.

On this clone: In this CDR3 the conserved last residue, phenylalanine or tryptophan, is missing, so a read error is likely. The chain couples TRBV7-2 to TRBJ1-1; perhaps TRBD1 as D (5 bases). The CDR3 is made up of 11 amino acids. Germline V gene data show CDR1 as SGHTA and CDR2 as FQGNSA. Trimming left V 1 base short and J 8 bases short, with 5 bases between. CDR3 sequence reads: CASSLDREAFL. CDR3 DNA sequence: TGTGCCAGCAGCTTAGACAGGGAAGCTTTCCTT.

This clone was seen more than once but under ten times. The chain recombines TRBV7-9 with TRBJ1-2; 8 bases align to TRBD1. Germline V lookup: CDR1 SEHNR, CDR2 FQNEAQ (reference sequence). V lost 7 bases and J lost 6; bases outside the gene matches: 4. This CDR3 has 12 amino acids. This CDR3 is CASTNRGDGYTF. CDR3 nucleotide sequence: TGTGCCAGCACCAACAGGGGGGATGGCTACACCTTC.

The chain uses TRBV13 and TRBJ2-5, with D uncertain. Germline V CDR1 and CDR2: PRHDT, FYEKMQ (reference sequence). V lost 6 bases and J lost 2, with 13 bases in between. CDR3 length equals 14 residues. The CDR3 region has the DNA TGTGCCAGCAGTTCCAGGACGGAGCAAGAGACCCAGTACTTC. Translated, it gives CASSSRTEQETQYF.

V and J are TRBV14 and TRBJ1-4; D gene ambiguous. CDR1 SGHDN and CDR2 FVKESK come from the germline V gene. Trimming took 3 bases from V and 8 from J, leaving 10 bases between them. The CDR3 is 13 amino acids. CDR3 sequence: CASSQSLKEKLFF. The DNA for the CDR3 is TGTGCCAGCAGCCAGTCCCTAAAGGAAAAACTGTTTTTT. The whole variable domain, filled in from reference TRBV14 and TRBJ1-4, reads EAGVTQFPSHSVIEKGQTVTLRCDPISGHDNLYWYRRVMGKEIKFLLHFVKESKQDESGMPNNRFLAERTGGTYSTLKVQPAELEDSGVYFCASSQSLKEKLFFGSGTQLSVL.

The rearrangement links TRBV6-1 to TRBJ2-1; D might be TRBD1 (5 bases). Deletions cut 6 bases from V and 8 bases from J, with 5 bases between. The CDR3 sequence is 10 residues long. Germline V lookup: CDR1 MNHNS, CDR2 SASEGT. CDR3 amino acids: CASRGDEQFF. The CDR3 DNA reads TGTGCCAGCAGAGGGGATGAGCAGTTCTTC.

This sequence joins TRBV30 and TRBJ1-2; no reliable D call. The CDR3 totals 13 residues. Trimming left V 0 bases short and J 5 bases short, with 10 bases between. CDR1 and CDR2 from the germline V gene are GTSNPN and SVGIG (reference sequence). In DNA form, the CDR3 reads TGTGCCTGGAGTGTGGTGGAGGCTTATGGCTACACCTTC. This codes for CAWSVVEAYGYTF.

V gene TRBV14 combines with J gene TRBJ2-1; 10 bases agree with TRBD2. This CDR3 spans 16 amino acids. The V gene's germline CDR1 is SGHDN and CDR2 FVKESK. The junction had 8 bases not matched to a gene; V was cut back by 4 bases and J by 5 bases. CDR3 protein: CASSLLSGGANNEQFF. The CDR3, as DNA: TGTGCCAGCAGCCTTCTGAGCGGGGGGGCTAACAATGAGCAGTTCTTC.

V gene TRBV27 combines with J gene TRBJ1-2; 7 bases are shared with TRBD1. There are 16 residues in the CDR3. J was trimmed by 8 bases and V by 0 bases; bases with no gene match: 12. CDR1 MNHEY and CDR2 SMNVEV come from the germline V gene (reference sequence). The CDR3 bases are TGTGCCAGCAGTTTATCAGGGGGCGCCGATCCTATGGGCTACACCTTC. This sequence encodes CASSLSGGADPMGYTF.

This clone was recorded once. The CDR3 sequence is CASRTGTGGIFRTDTQYF. The CDR3, as DNA: TGTGCCAGCAGAACCGGGACAGGGGGAATCTTTCGCACAGATACGCAGTATTTT. The chain carries TRBV27 and TRBJ2-3, with 11 bases that match TRBD1. From germline, CDR1 is MNHEY and CDR2 SMNVEV (reference sequence). Trimming took 6 bases from V and 1 from J; bases not matched to a gene: 12. The CDR3 runs to 18 residues.

The V call is TRBV18, the J call TRBJ2-4; D may be TRBD1 or TRBD2 (6 bases each). The CDR3 loop spans 18 amino acids. Germline V CDR1 and CDR2: KGHSH, LQKENI. With 2 bases removed from V and 3 bases from J, the gap between germline ends came to 20 bases. CDR3 protein: CASSPTSWGAGGKNIQYF. CDR3 DNA: TGTGCCAGCTCACCAACAAGTTGGGGGGCCGGGGGCAAAAACATTCAGTACTTC.

This chain uses TRBV30 with TRBJ1-5, with D possibly TRBD1 on 6 matching bases. The CDR3 is 18 amino acids. The germline V and J ends were trimmed by 0 bases and 0 bases, with 18 bases remaining between them. Germline V gene lookup returns CDR1 GTSNPN and CDR2 SVGIG (reference sequence). This CDR3 is CAWSVDRSGDYSNQPQHF. For the CDR3, the DNA is TGTGCCTGGAGTGTCGATCGTTCAGGGGACTATAGCAATCAGCCCCAGCATTTT.

The rearrangement uses TRBV5-1 and TRBJ2-3, with TRBD2 matching 8 bases. In germline, CDR1 is SGHRS, CDR2 YFSETQ. The CDR3 is 17 residues long. V was clipped by 0 bases and J by 2 bases; unmatched bases: 8. CDR3 bases: TGCGCCAGCAGCTTGGGTGGTAGCGGGGACCCCACAGATACGCAGTATTTT. Translation gives CASSLGGSGDPTDTQYF.

The chain uses TRBV29-1 and TRBJ2-2, with a possible D match to TRBD2 (5 bases). Germline assignment: CDR1 SQVTM and CDR2 ANQGSEA. Trimming stripped 7 bases from V and 3 bases from J, with 15 bases between. This CDR3 is 14 amino acids long. DNA for the CDR3: TGCAGCGCTAGGACTGGGCGGGACACCGGGGAGCTGTTTTTT. This translates into CSARTGRDTGELFF.

This clone came up a few times. The chain is built from TRBV14 and TRBJ2-7; TRBD1 agrees at 9 bases. Germline assignment: CDR1 SGHDN and CDR2 FVKESK. Trimming removed 0 bases from V and 3 bases from J; junction bases left unmatched: 3. The CDR3 has 15 residues. CDR3 coding DNA: TGTGCCAGCAGCCAAGATCAGGGACAGGGCTACGAGCAGTACTTC. Translation: CASSQDQGQGYEQYF.

The J gene is TRBJ2-3, the V gene TRBV6-5; D assignment may be TRBD1 or TRBD2 (6 bases each). Germline CDR1 reads MNHEY; CDR2 reads SVGAGI. V dropped 6 bases and J dropped 0 bases, with 13 bases sitting between them. This CDR3 has 15 residues. CDR3 region: CASSQQGLSTDTQYF. The CDR3 DNA sequence: TGTGCCAGCAGCCAACAGGGACTTAGCACAGATACGCAGTATTTT.

V gene TRBV7-9 combines with J gene TRBJ1-1; D remains unclear. Trimming left V 1 base short and J 6 bases short, with 9 bases between. CDR1 and CDR2 (germline): SEHNR, FQNEAQ (reference sequence). The CDR3 loop spans 13 amino acids. In nucleotides, the CDR3 is TGTGCCAGCAGCTTAGATCGGGTAGCTGAAGCTTTCTTT. This codes for CASSLDRVAEAFF.

The chain carries TRBV27 and TRBJ1-1; possibly TRBD1 for D (5 bases). Germline lookup yields CDR1 MNHEY and CDR2 SMNVEV (reference sequence). This CDR3 is built from 14 residues. Between the trimmed V and J ends, which lost 4 bases and 1 base, there was a span of 10 bases. The CDR3 region is CASSYRNSNTEAFF. In nucleotides, the CDR3 is TGTGCCAGCAGTTACAGGAACTCGAACACTGAAGCTTTCTTT.

V is TRBV19 and J is TRBJ2-1, with TRBD1 matching over 7 bases. Trimming cost V 8 bases and J 0 bases; bases outside gene matches: 4. Germline V gene sequence: CDR1 LNHDA, CDR2 SQIVND (reference sequence). This CDR3 is 14 amino acids long. This CDR3 is CASEQGPSYNEQFF. CDR3 bases: TGTGCCAGTGAACAGGGGCCCTCCTACAATGAGCAGTTCTTC.